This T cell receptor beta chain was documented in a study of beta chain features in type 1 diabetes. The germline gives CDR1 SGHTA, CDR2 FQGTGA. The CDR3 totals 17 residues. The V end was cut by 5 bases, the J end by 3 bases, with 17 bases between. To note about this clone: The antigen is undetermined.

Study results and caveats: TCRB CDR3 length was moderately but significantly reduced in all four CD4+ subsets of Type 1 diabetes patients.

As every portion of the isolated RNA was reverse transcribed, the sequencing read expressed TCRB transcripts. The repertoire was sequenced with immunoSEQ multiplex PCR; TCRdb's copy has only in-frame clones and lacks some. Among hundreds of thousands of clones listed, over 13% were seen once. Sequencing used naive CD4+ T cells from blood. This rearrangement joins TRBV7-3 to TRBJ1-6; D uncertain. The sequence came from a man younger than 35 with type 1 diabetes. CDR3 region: CASSALPVDLYNSPLHF. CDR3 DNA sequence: TGTGCCAGCAGCGCACTCCCGGTTGACCTCTATAATTCACCCCTCCACTTT.